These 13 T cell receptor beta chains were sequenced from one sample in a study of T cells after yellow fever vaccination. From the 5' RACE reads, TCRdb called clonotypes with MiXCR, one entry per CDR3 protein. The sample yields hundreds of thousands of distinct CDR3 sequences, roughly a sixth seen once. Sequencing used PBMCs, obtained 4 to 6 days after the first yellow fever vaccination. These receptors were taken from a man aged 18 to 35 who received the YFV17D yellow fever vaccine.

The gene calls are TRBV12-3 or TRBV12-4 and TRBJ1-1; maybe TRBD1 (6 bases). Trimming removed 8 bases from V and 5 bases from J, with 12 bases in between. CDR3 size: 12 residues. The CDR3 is CASGQLGTEAFF. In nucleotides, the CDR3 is TGTGCCAGCGGACAGCTCGGGACTGAAGCTTTCTTT.

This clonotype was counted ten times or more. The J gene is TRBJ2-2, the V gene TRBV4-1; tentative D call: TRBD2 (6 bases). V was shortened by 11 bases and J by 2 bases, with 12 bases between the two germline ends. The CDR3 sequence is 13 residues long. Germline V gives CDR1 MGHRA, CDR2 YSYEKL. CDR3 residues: CASRGLNTGELFF. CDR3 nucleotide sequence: TGCGCCTCACGGGGACTCAACACCGGGGAGCTGTTTTTT.

The CDR3 DNA sequence: TGTGCCAGCAGCGTCGGGGCGGGGGCGGTAGATACGCAGTATTTT. It encodes CASSVGAGAVDTQYF. This chain uses TRBV9 with TRBJ2-3; D is perhaps TRBD2 (7 bases). V lost 2 bases to trimming and J lost 5 bases, with 15 bases between them. The CDR3 totals 15 residues. Germline CDR1 is SGDLS and CDR2 is YYNGEE.

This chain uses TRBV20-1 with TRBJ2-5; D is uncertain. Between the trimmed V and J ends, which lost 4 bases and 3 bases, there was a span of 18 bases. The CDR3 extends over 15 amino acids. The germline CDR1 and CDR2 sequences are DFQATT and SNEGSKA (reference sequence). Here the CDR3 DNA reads TGCAGTGCTAATCCGGCCAATCACTTAAAAGAGACCCAGTACTTC. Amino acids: CSANPANHLKETQYF.

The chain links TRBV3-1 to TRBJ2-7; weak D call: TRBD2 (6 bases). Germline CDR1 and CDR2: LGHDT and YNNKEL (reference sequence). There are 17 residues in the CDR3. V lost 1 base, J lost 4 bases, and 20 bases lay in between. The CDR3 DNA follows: TGTGCCAGCAGCCAAGTTTTTCGGGGGACCTGGGGTTACGAGCAGTACTTC. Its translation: CASSQVFRGTWGYEQYF.

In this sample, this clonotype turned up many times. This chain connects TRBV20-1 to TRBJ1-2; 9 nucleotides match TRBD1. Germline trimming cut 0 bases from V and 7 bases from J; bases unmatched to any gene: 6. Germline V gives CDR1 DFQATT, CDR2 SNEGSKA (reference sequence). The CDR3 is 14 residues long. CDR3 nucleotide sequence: TGCAGTGCTAGAGAGCAGGGACAGGGTTCTGGCTACACCTTC. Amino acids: CSAREQGQGSGYTF.

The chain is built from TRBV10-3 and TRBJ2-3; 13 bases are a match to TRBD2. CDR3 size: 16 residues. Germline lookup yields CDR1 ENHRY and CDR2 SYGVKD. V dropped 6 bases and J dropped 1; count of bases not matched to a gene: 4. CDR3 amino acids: CAIRGGTSGGTDTQYF. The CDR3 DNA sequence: TGTGCCATCAGGGGGGGGACTAGCGGGGGCACAGATACGCAGTATTTT.

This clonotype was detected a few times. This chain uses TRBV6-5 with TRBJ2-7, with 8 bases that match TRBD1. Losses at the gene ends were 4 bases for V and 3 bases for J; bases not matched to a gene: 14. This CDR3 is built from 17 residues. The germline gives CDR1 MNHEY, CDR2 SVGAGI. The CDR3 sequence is CASSLSFSGQGDYEQYF. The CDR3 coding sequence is TGTGCCAGCAGTTTGTCCTTCTCCGGACAGGGAGACTACGAGCAGTACTTC.

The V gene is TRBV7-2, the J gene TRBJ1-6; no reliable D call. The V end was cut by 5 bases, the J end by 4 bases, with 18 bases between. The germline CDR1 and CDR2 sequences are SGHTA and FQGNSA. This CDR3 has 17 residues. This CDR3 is CASSRWLAVEYNSPLHF. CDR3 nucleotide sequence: TGTGCCAGCAGCCGCTGGCTGGCAGTAGAGTATAATTCACCCCTCCACTTT. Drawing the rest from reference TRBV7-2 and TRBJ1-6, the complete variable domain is GAGVSQSPSNKVTEKGKDVELRCDPISGHTALYWYRQSLGQGLEFLIYFQGNSAPDKSGLPSDRFSAERTGGSVSTLTIQRTQQEDSAVYLCASSRWLAVEYNSPLHFGNGTRLTVT.

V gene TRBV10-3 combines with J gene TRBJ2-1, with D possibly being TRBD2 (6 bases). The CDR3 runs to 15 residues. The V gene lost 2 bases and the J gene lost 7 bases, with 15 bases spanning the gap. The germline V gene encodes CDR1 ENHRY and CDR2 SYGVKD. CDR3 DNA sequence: TGTGCCATCAGTGAGGGTCAGTGGGGGGATAATGAGCAGTTCTTC. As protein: CAISEGQWGDNEQFF.

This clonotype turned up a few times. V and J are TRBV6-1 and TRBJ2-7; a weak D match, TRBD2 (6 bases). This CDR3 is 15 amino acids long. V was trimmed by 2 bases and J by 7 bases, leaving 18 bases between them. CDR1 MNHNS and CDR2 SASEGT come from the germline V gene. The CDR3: CASSERPGPAGEQYF. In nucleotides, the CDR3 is TGTGCCAGCAGTGAACGGCCCGGCCCCGCGGGGGAGCAGTACTTC.

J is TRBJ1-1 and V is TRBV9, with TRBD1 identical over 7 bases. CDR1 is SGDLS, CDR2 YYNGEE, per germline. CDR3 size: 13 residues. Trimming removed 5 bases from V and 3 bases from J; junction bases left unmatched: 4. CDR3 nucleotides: TGTGCCAGCAGAGGGACAGTCGACACTGAAGCTTTCTTT. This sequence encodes CASRGTVDTEAFF. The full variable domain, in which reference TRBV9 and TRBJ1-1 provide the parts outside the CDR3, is DSGVTQTPKHLITATGQRVTLRCSPRSGDLSVYWYQQSLDQGLQFLIQYYNGEERAKGNILERFSAQQFPDLHSELNLSSLELGDSALYFCASRGTVDTEAFFGQGTRLTVV.

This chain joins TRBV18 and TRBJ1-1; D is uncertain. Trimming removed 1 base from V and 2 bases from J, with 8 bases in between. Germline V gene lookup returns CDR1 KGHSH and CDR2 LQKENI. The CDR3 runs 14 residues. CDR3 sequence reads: CASSPLWDNTEAFF. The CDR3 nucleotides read TGTGCCAGCTCACCACTCTGGGATAACACTGAAGCTTTCTTT.